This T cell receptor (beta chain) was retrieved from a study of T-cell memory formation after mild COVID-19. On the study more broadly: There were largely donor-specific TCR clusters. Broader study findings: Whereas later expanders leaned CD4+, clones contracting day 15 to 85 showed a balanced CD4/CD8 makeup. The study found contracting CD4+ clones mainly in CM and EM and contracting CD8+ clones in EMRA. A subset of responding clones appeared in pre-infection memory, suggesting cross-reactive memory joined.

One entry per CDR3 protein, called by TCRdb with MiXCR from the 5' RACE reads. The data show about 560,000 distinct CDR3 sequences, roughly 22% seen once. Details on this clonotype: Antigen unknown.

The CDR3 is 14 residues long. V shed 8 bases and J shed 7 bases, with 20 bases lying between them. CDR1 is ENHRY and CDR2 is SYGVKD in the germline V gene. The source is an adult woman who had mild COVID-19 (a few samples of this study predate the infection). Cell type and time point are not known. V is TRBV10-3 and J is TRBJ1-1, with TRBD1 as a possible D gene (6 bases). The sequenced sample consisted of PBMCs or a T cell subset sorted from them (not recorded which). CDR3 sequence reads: CAIADPGVKDEAFF. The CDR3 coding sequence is TGTGCCATCGCAGACCCAGGGGTTAAAGATGAAGCTTTCTTT.